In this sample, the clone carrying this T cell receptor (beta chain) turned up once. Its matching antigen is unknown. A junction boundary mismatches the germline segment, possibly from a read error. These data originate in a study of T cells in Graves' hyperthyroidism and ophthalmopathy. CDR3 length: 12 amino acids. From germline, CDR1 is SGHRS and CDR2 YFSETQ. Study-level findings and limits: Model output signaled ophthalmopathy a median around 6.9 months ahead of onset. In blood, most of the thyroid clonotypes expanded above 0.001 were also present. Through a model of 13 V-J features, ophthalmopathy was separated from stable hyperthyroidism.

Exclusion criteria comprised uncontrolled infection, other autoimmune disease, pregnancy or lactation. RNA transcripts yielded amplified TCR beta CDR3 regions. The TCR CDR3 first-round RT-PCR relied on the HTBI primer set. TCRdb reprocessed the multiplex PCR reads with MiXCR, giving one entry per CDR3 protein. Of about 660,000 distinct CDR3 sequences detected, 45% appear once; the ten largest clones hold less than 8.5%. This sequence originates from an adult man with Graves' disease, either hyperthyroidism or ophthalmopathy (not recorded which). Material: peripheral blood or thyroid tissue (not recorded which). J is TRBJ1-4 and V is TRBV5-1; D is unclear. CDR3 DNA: TGCGCCGGCAGCTACAATGGTGAAAAACTGTTTTTT. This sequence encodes CAGSYNGEKLFF.